The 27 T cell receptor beta chains in this list originate from one sample, sequenced in a study of response to subunit inactivated influenza vaccine. MiXCR, applied by TCRdb to the RT-PCR reads, yields one record per CDR3 protein. The repertoire holds 600,000 to 850,000 distinct CDR3 sequences, with about 15% as singletons. The sequences come from PBMCs from blood, collected roughly 15 days before vaccination. The receptors originated from a man aged 45-65 years who received an inactivated influenza vaccine.

This clonotype was detected a few times. The V call is TRBV11-2, the J call TRBJ1-2, with TRBD1 identical over 10 bases. Trimming at V came to 4 bases and at J to 2 bases, leaving 1 base not matched to a gene. The CDR3 has 14 residues. CDR1 is SGHAT and CDR2 is FQNNGV in the germline V gene. The CDR3 bases are TGTGCCAGCAGCTGGGGACAGGGGAACTATGGCTACACCTTC. Its protein is CASSWGQGNYGYTF. The full variable domain, in which reference TRBV11-2 and TRBJ1-2 provide the parts outside the CDR3, is EAGVAQSPRYKIIEKRQSVAFWCNPISGHATLYWYQQILGQGPKLLIQFQNNGVVDDSQLPKDRFSAERLKGVDSTLKIQPAKLEDSAVYLCASSWGQGNYGYTFGSGTRLTVV.

V usage is TRBV7-2 and J usage is TRBJ1-6; no reliable D call. Germline V lookup: CDR1 SGHTA, CDR2 FQGNSA. There are 11 residues in the CDR3. The V end lost 5 bases, the J end lost 7 bases, and 3 bases lay between the germline ends. The CDR3 spells CASSQNSPLHF. The CDR3 coding sequence is TGTGCCAGCAGCCAAAATTCACCCCTCCACTTT.

The chain recombines TRBV4-3 with TRBJ2-1; D is perhaps TRBD1 or TRBD2 (5 bases each). The germline V gene has CDR1 LGHNA and CDR2 YSLEER. Deletions cut 2 bases from V and 8 bases from J, with 22 bases between. CDR3 length equals 17 residues. The CDR3, as DNA: TGCGCCAGCAGCCAAAGTTCCGGGACGACCCTCAGGGATGAGCAGTTCTTC. Translated, it gives CASSQSSGTTLRDEQFF.

The chain carries TRBV28 and TRBJ1-5; tentatively, D is TRBD1 (6 bases). The germline V gene encodes CDR1 MDHEN and CDR2 SYDVKM. CDR3 length equals 12 residues. The V gene lost 8 bases and the J gene lost 7 bases, with 12 bases spanning the gap. DNA for the CDR3: TGTGCCAGCCAAAACAGGGCCCAGCCCCAGCATTTT. This codes for CASQNRAQPQHF. The variable domain in full, completed from reference TRBV28 and TRBJ1-5, reads DVKVTQSSRYLVKRTGEKVFLECVQDMDHENMFWYRQDPGLGLRLIYFSYDVKMKEKGDIPEGYSVSREKKERFSLILESASTNQTSMYLCASQNRAQPQHFGDGTRLSIL.

This chain links TRBV27 with TRBJ2-3; 7 nucleotides match TRBD1. V dropped 3 bases and J dropped 3; count of bases not matched to a gene: 6. CDR1 is MNHEY, CDR2 SMNVEV, per germline (reference sequence). The CDR3 consists of 15 residues. DNA for the CDR3: TGTGCCAGCAGTTTGAAGGGGGCGCCTACAGATACGCAGTATTTT. This encodes CASSLKGAPTDTQYF.

The chain has TRBV9 and TRBJ2-1, with 14 bases aligning to TRBD2. Germline loops: CDR1 SGDLS, CDR2 YYNGEE. There are 17 residues in the CDR3. Germline trimming cut 3 bases from V and 0 bases from J; bases unmatched to any gene: 2. CDR3 amino acids: CASSGTSGGHSYNEQFF. CDR3 DNA sequence: TGTGCCAGCAGCGGGACTAGCGGGGGGCACTCCTACAATGAGCAGTTCTTC.

CDR3 residues: CASSLSLTDSYEQYF. Here the CDR3 DNA reads TGTGCCAGCAGCTTGTCTCTGACAGACTCCTACGAGCAGTACTTC. This chain joins TRBV5-5 and TRBJ2-7; a weak D match, TRBD1 (5 bases). The V gene lost 1 base and the J gene lost 0 bases, with 11 bases spanning the gap. Per germline, CDR1 SGHKS and CDR2 YYEKEE (reference sequence). The CDR3 length is 15 residues.

This clonotype has more than one count but fewer than ten. This chain joins TRBV7-6 and TRBJ2-1; maybe TRBD2 (5 bases). Trimming took 4 bases from V and 0 from J, leaving 10 bases between them. This CDR3 contains 15 residues. Germline V gene lookup returns CDR1 SGHVS and CDR2 FNYEAQ. The CDR3 DNA is TGTGCCAGCAGCTCGGACTTCCTCTCCTACAATGAGCAGTTCTTC. Translating it yields CASSSDFLSYNEQFF.

This clonotype was observed a handful of times. The chain has TRBV6-1 and TRBJ1-5; D not certain. The CDR3 totals 16 residues. Between the trimmed V and J ends, which lost 6 bases and 2 bases, there was a span of 17 bases. Germline V CDR1 and CDR2: MNHNS, SASEGT. CDR3 nucleotide sequence: TGTGCCAGCAGCGAGAACTTACGGGTCCGCAATCAGCCCCAGCATTTT. Amino acids: CASSENLRVRNQPQHF.

On this clonotype itself: The junction and the germline gene differ at one end; a read error may be behind it. The chain joins TRBV20-1 to TRBJ1-5, with TRBD1 as a possible D gene (5 bases). The CDR3 totals 14 residues. From germline, CDR1 is DFQATT and CDR2 SNEGSKA (reference sequence). DNA for the CDR3: TGCAGTGCTACCATGGGGCCGCCGAATCAGCACCAGCATTTT. The encoded protein is CSATMGPPNQHQHF.

The CDR3 DNA reads TGTGCCAGCAGCCCCCCAAGTGACACTGAAGCTTTCTTT. Encoded protein: CASSPPSDTEAFF. This chain links TRBV7-9 with TRBJ1-1; no clear D. With 5 bases removed from V and 3 bases from J, the gap between germline ends came to 10 bases. Germline CDR1 is SEHNR and CDR2 is FQNEAQ (reference sequence). The CDR3 extends over 13 amino acids.

This clonotype was detected only a few times. At one end, the junction sequence differs from germline, possibly due to a read error. V gene TRBV12-3 or TRBV12-4 combines with J gene TRBJ2-1, with no clear D. There are 9 residues in the CDR3. For the CDR3, the DNA is TGTGCCAGCAGTTTTTCTCGCGAGTTC. This sequence encodes CASSFSREF.

The genes are TRBV3-1 and TRBJ2-7; D is unresolved. CDR1 LGHDT and CDR2 YNNKEL come from the germline V gene (reference sequence). V lost 0 bases and J 3 bases, leaving 15 bases between the germline ends. CDR3 size: 16 residues. The CDR3 protein is CASSQDRAVLGYEQYF. The DNA for the CDR3 is TGTGCCAGCAGCCAAGATCGGGCAGTGTTAGGCTACGAGCAGTACTTC.

The chain's CDR3 is CASSVGPRNNEQFF. CDR3 sequence (DNA): TGTGCCAGCAGCGTAGGTCCCCGTAACAATGAGCAGTTCTTC. The chain is built from TRBV9 and TRBJ2-1; D is unresolved. Germline loops: CDR1 SGDLS, CDR2 YYNGEE. The CDR3 runs to 14 residues. The V and J ends lost 0 bases and 5 bases respectively, with 9 bases between them.

This clonotype has a handful of counts. The rearrangement joins TRBV20-1 to TRBJ2-1, with 11 bases matching TRBD2. In germline, CDR1 is DFQATT, CDR2 SNEGSKA (reference sequence). Trimming cost V 5 bases and J 6 bases; bases outside gene matches: 6. This CDR3 region has 14 residues. The CDR3 here is CSAEGLAEFNEQFF. The CDR3 DNA reads as TGCAGTGCTGAGGGACTAGCGGAATTCAATGAGCAGTTCTTC.

This clonotype was counted between two and nine times. The chain couples TRBV20-1 to TRBJ2-7, with 11 bases matching TRBD2. This CDR3 region has 15 residues. Trimming took 3 bases from V and 6 from J; bases not matched to a gene: 10. The germline gives CDR1 DFQATT, CDR2 SNEGSKA (reference sequence). This CDR3 is CSASRTSGGALEQYF. CDR3 DNA sequence: TGCAGTGCTAGTAGAACTAGCGGGGGTGCCCTCGAGCAGTACTTC.

This clonotype was seen a few times. The chain carries TRBV28 and TRBJ2-3; TRBD1 is a possible D gene (6 bases). Germline V lookup: CDR1 MDHEN, CDR2 SYDVKM. This CDR3 comprises 13 residues. Trimming shortened V by 8 bases and J by 5 bases, and 14 bases separated the two germline ends. The CDR3 DNA reads as TGTGCCAGCTTGGGACAATGGGGAGATACGCAGTATTTT. This sequence encodes CASLGQWGDTQYF.

The CDR3: CASSLGSNGEQFF. The CDR3 coding sequence is TGTGCCAGCAGCTTAGGTAGTAACGGTGAGCAGTTCTTC. The chain joins TRBV11-2 to TRBJ2-1, with no clear D. Germline-derived CDR1 and CDR2 are SGHAT and FQNNGV. The CDR3 spans 13 residues. The V and J ends lost 1 base and 9 bases respectively, with 10 bases between them. Filled out from reference TRBV11-2 and TRBJ2-1, the complete variable domain reads EAGVAQSPRYKIIEKRQSVAFWCNPISGHATLYWYQQILGQGPKLLIQFQNNGVVDDSQLPKDRFSAERLKGVDSTLKIQPAKLEDSAVYLCASSLGSNGEQFFGPGTRLTVL.

This clonotype was detected only a few times. This chain connects TRBV3-1 to TRBJ2-1; 12 nucleotides match TRBD2. J was trimmed by 8 bases and V by 1 base; bases with no gene match: 15. Germline V lookup: CDR1 LGHDT, CDR2 YNNKEL (reference sequence). This CDR3 is 19 amino acids long. CDR3 loop: CASSQARGPRLAGVYEQFF. The CDR3 region has the DNA TGTGCCAGCAGCCAAGCGAGGGGCCCCAGACTAGCGGGAGTTTATGAGCAGTTCTTC.

This clonotype was recorded a few times. This chain links TRBV7-2 with TRBJ1-6; TRBD1 might be the D (5 bases). CDR1 SGHTA and CDR2 FQGNSA come from the germline V gene. The germline V and J ends were trimmed by 7 bases and 10 bases, with 20 bases remaining between them. The CDR3 is 15 residues long. In nucleotides, the CDR3 is TGTGCCAGCACCCTAGGCGGGGGAGGATGGTCACCCCTCCACTTT. It specifies CASTLGGGGWSPLHF.

The rearrangement joins TRBV14 to TRBJ1-2; D gene uncertain. This CDR3 spans 14 amino acids. Per the germline V gene, CDR1 is SGHDN and CDR2 is FVKESK. Trimming shortened V by 3 bases and J by 7 bases, and 15 bases separated the two germline ends. The DNA of the CDR3 is TGTGCCAGCAGCCAGAACCGGGGTGTTGGTGGCTACACCTTC. This encodes CASSQNRGVGGYTF.

This clonotype was observed a handful of times. V and J are TRBV10-3 and TRBJ1-2; 8 positions match TRBD1. CDR3 size: 16 residues. V shed 3 bases, J shed 4 bases, and the junction held 10 bases outside the gene matches. The germline gives CDR1 ENHRY, CDR2 SYGVKD. This chain's CDR3 is CAISDIDRGIVYGYTF. CDR3 sequence (DNA): TGTGCCATCAGTGATATCGACAGGGGCATTGTCTATGGCTACACCTTC.

This clonotype came up many times. The chain employs TRBV5-6 and TRBJ2-3, with D tentatively TRBD2 (6 bases). Looked up from germline, CDR1 is SGHDT and CDR2 is YYEEEE. The CDR3 runs to 17 residues. Trimming stripped 4 bases from V and 5 bases from J, with 23 bases between. CDR3 loop: CASSPTTSGGPEDTQYF. In DNA, the CDR3 is TGTGCCAGCAGCCCTACCACCTCAGGAGGGCCTGAAGATACGCAGTATTTT.

The J gene is TRBJ2-1, the V gene TRBV18; 12 bases are a match to TRBD2. Germline lookup yields CDR1 KGHSH and CDR2 LQKENI. J was trimmed by 8 bases and V by 3 bases; bases with no gene match: 8. This CDR3 spans 16 amino acids. The CDR3, as DNA: TGTGCCAGCTCACCCGATAGACTAGCGGGAGAGGATGAGCAGTTCTTC. Protein: CASSPDRLAGEDEQFF.

The CDR3 bases are TGTGCCAGCAGCCCGGTACCCGGGGAGCTGTTTTTT. It yields the protein CASSPVPGELFF. The chain is built from TRBV7-9 and TRBJ2-2; D uncertain. Germline CDR1 reads SEHNR; CDR2 reads FQNEAQ (reference sequence). CDR3 length: 12 amino acids. V lost 5 bases and J lost 6, with 7 bases in between.

CDR3 in DNA: TGTGCCAGCACCTTGGGTCTAGCGGGAGTTCTGGACAATGAGCAGTTCTTC. It encodes CASTLGLAGVLDNEQFF. The rearrangement joins TRBV28 to TRBJ2-1; TRBD2 aligns across 10 bases. CDR3 length: 17 residues. CDR1 is MDHEN, CDR2 SYDVKM, per germline. J was trimmed by 5 bases and V by 7 bases; bases with no gene match: 14.

This clonotype was observed at least ten times. The rearrangement uses TRBV28 and TRBJ2-7; 8 nucleotides match TRBD1. The CDR3 covers 20 residues. V lost 4 bases and J lost 1; bases outside the gene matches: 21. Germline-derived CDR1 and CDR2 are MDHEN and SYDVKM. CDR3 bases: TGTGCCAGCAGTTCCTACCAGGACAGGGTACGTCGAAAGCAATCCTACGAGCAGTACTTC. Residues: CASSSYQDRVRRKQSYEQYF.